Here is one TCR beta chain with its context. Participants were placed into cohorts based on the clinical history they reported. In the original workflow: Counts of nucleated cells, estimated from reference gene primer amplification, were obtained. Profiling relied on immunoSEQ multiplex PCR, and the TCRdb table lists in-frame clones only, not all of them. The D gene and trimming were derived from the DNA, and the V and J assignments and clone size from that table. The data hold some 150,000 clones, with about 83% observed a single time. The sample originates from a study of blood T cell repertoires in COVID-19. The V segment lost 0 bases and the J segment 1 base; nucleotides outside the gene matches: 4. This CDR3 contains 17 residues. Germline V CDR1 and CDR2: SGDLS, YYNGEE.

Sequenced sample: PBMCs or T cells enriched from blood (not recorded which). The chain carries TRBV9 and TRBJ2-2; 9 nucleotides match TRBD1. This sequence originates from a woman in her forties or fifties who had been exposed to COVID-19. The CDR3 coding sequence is TGTGCCAGCAGCGTAGTACAGGGGGCCCTGAACACCGGGGAGCTGTTTTTT. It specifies CASSVVQGALNTGELFF.